This T cell receptor (beta chain) was sequenced for a study of monozygotic twins with inflammatory bowel disease. TCRdb re-called the 5' RACE reads; every CDR3 protein appears as one record, without DNA. The listing contains fewer than 350,000 distinct CDR3 sequences. Looked up from germline, CDR1 is MGHRA and CDR2 is YSYEKL. The CDR3 consists of 16 residues. V is TRBV4-1 and J is TRBJ2-6; TCRdb outputs TRBD1, but without DNA this stays unchecked. The sequencing sample was made of blood. The source is a human donor with ulcerative colitis or Crohn's disease, or a healthy co-twin of an affected twin (not recorded which). CDR3 amino acids: CASSHGRGGKLNVLTF.